This T cell receptor (beta chain) was documented in a study of early stage breast cancer tumors. On the study more broadly: The ER+/PR+/HER2- tumors included roughly eight ductal and a few lobular carcinomas.

The CDR3 is 15 amino acids. In germline, CDR1 is MNHEY, CDR2 SMNVEV (reference sequence). Trimming left V 2 bases short and J 7 bases short, with 12 bases between. This clone has more than one count but fewer than ten. Assay used: immunoSEQ multiplex PCR; TCRdb lists only in-frame clones, some missing. The sample lists 15,000 or so clones; less than 85% were seen once. This receptor was obtained from a person in their thirties with breast cancer. The chain carries TRBV27 and TRBJ1-6; D is unresolved. Input material: normal breast tissue next to the tumor. The CDR3 sequence is CASSLAAVLNSPLHF. As DNA, the CDR3 is TGTGCCAGCAGTTTAGCTGCCGTGCTAAATTCACCCCTCCACTTT.